Each of the 22 T cell receptor beta chains below was sequenced from the same sample in a study of T cells in Graves' hyperthyroidism and ophthalmopathy. RNA transcripts yielded amplified TCR beta CDR3 regions. HTBI primers were employed in a first-round RT-PCR of the TCR CDR3. TCRdb passed the multiplex PCR reads through MiXCR, listing each CDR3 protein once. The repertoire consists of about 360,000 distinct CDR3 sequences, with 13% occurring once and the leading ten covering 9.2%. The sequenced sample was blood. These receptors came from a woman younger than 35 with Graves' hyperthyroidism.

V and J are TRBV6-1 and TRBJ2-3; no clear D. CDR1 is MNHNS, CDR2 SASEGT, per germline. The CDR3 consists of 16 residues. V was pared by 9 bases and J by 0 bases, with 19 bases between. CDR3 sequence reads: CARDPVTLGSTDTQYF. DNA for the CDR3: TGTGCCAGGGACCCGGTCACCTTGGGTAGCACAGATACGCAGTATTTT.

In this sample, this clonotype turned up a few times. The J gene is TRBJ2-7, the V gene TRBV20-1, with 9 bases fitting TRBD2. Unmatched junction bases numbered 14, after V lost 8 bases and J lost 6 bases. CDR3 length: 14 amino acids. The germline V gene has CDR1 DFQATT and CDR2 SNEGSKA (reference sequence). The chain's CDR3 is CSTNLRREGFEQYF. In DNA form, the CDR3 reads TGCAGTACTAACCTCAGGCGGGAGGGTTTCGAGCAGTACTTC.

This clonotype was counted ten times or more. This sequence joins TRBV7-2 and TRBJ1-2; a possible D gene is TRBD1 (5 bases). CDR3 size: 15 residues. Germline CDR1 is SGHTA and CDR2 is FQGNSA. V was trimmed by 2 bases and J by 1 base, leaving 11 bases between them. The CDR3 here is CASSLQQDFNYGYTF. DNA of the CDR3: TGTGCCAGCAGCTTACAACAGGATTTTAACTATGGCTACACCTTC.

This clonotype came up many times. The rearrangement joins TRBV29-1 to TRBJ2-3; 12 bases agree with TRBD2. This CDR3 has 17 residues. The trim removed 6 bases at V and 0 bases at J, leaving 10 bases unmatched. Germline V gene lookup returns CDR1 SQVTM and CDR2 ANQGSEA. CDR3 bases: TGCAGCGTGACCGGGACTAGCGGGCCCTCTAGCACAGATACGCAGTATTTT. Translated, it gives CSVTGTSGPSSTDTQYF.

The chain uses TRBV5-5 and TRBJ2-2; TRBD1 agrees at 11 bases. The CDR3 totals 15 residues. Germline V gene sequence: CDR1 SGHKS, CDR2 YYEKEE (reference sequence). The V gene end was trimmed by 3 bases and the J gene end by 9 bases; junction bases not matched to a gene: 7. The CDR3 sequence is CASSSSDRGHRELFF. CDR3 bases: TGTGCCAGCAGCTCCTCGGACAGGGGGCACCGGGAGCTGTTTTTT.

This clonotype was detected ten times or more. V usage is TRBV6-1 and J usage is TRBJ2-1, with D tentatively TRBD2 (5 bases). Between the trimmed V and J ends, which lost 5 bases and 4 bases, there was a span of 9 bases. CDR3 size: 13 residues. Looked up from germline, CDR1 is MNHNS and CDR2 is SASEGT. In nucleotides, the CDR3 is TGTGCCAGCAGTTTCGGGAATTACAATGAGCAGTTCTTC. This sequence encodes CASSFGNYNEQFF.

The rearrangement joins TRBV27 to TRBJ2-1, with D possibly matching TRBD2 (6 bases). V lost 2 bases and J lost 1, with 9 bases in between. This CDR3 contains 15 residues. Germline CDR1 MNHEY, CDR2 SMNVEV (reference sequence). Here the CDR3 reads CASSLGGISYNEQFF. The DNA of the CDR3 is TGTGCCAGCAGTTTAGGGGGGATTTCCTACAATGAGCAGTTCTTC.

This clonotype was counted between two and nine times. The CDR3 sequence is CASSLVGEATGELFF. For the CDR3, the DNA is TGTGCCAGCAGCTTAGTAGGCGAAGCCACCGGGGAGCTGTTTTTT. The V gene is TRBV7-9, the J gene TRBJ2-2; D not certain. The CDR3 is 15 amino acids. V lost 1 base and J lost 4, with 10 bases in between. Germline CDR1 is SEHNR and CDR2 is FQNEAQ (reference sequence).

This clonotype was seen ten or more times. V and J are TRBV20-1 and TRBJ1-2; 8 positions agree with TRBD1. The CDR3 runs 14 residues. V was pared by 4 bases and J by 7 bases, with 11 bases of the junction left unmatched. In germline, CDR1 is DFQATT, CDR2 SNEGSKA (reference sequence). The CDR3 coding sequence is TGCAGTGCTAAGGGGCCGGGACAGGCTTCTGGCTACACCTTC. This sequence encodes CSAKGPGQASGYTF.

There are many counts of this clonotype. DNA of the CDR3: TGTGCCAGCAGCCAAGATACGTGGGAAGGGGGGAACACTGAAGCTTTCTTT. It is translated as CASSQDTWEGGNTEAFF. The chain has TRBV3-1 and TRBJ1-1; possibly TRBD1 for D (6 bases). Germline V gene lookup returns CDR1 LGHDT and CDR2 YNNKEL (reference sequence). This CDR3 has 17 amino acids. V was clipped by 0 bases and J by 1 base, with 15 bases between them.

This clonotype was observed many times. The chain has TRBV12-3 or TRBV12-4 and TRBJ2-2; the D gene is possibly TRBD1 (6 bases). The CDR3 totals 16 residues. V was pared by 3 bases and J by 6 bases, with 17 bases between. In nucleotides, the CDR3 is TGTGCCAGCAGTTTTCTCAGGGGCGCCGACCCCGGGGAGCTGTTTTTT. Its translation is CASSFLRGADPGELFF.

This clonotype was observed a handful of times. The gene calls are TRBV28 and TRBJ2-7, with TRBD2 matching 13 bases. Germline trimming cut 6 bases from V and 5 bases from J; bases unmatched to any gene: 4. Germline V gene lookup returns CDR1 MDHEN and CDR2 SYDVKM. The CDR3 contains 14 residues. The chain's CDR3 is CASRGTSGNHEQYF. The CDR3 bases are TGTGCCAGCAGGGGGACTAGCGGGAATCACGAGCAGTACTTC.

This clonotype was counted many times. This chain connects TRBV12-3 or TRBV12-4 to TRBJ2-7; D remains unclear. Trimming removed 4 bases at V and 3 bases at J, with 22 bases between. The CDR3 runs to 17 residues. The CDR3 region is CASSSIVLGKGSYEQYF. In DNA form, the CDR3 reads TGTGCCAGCAGTTCCATCGTGTTGGGTAAGGGAAGCTACGAGCAGTACTTC.

Many counts were recorded for this clonotype. This rearrangement joins TRBV7-9 to TRBJ2-7; D is unresolved. This CDR3 region has 12 residues. The V end lost 5 bases, the J end lost 3 bases, and 8 bases lay between the germline ends. Germline V gene lookup returns CDR1 SEHNR and CDR2 FQNEAQ (reference sequence). Here the CDR3 reads CASSVTLYEQYF. The CDR3 DNA reads TGTGCCAGCAGCGTGACCCTCTACGAGCAGTACTTC.

This clonotype was observed a few times. The rearrangement links TRBV7-3 to TRBJ2-3, with 12 nucleotides matching TRBD2. The junction had 3 bases not matched to a gene; V was cut back by 4 bases and J by 4 bases. The CDR3 consists of 15 residues. CDR1 SGHTA and CDR2 FQGTGA come from the germline V gene. Here the CDR3 reads CASSSLAGGADTQYF. DNA of the CDR3: TGTGCCAGCAGCTCACTAGCGGGGGGCGCAGATACGCAGTATTTT.

This clonotype was recorded at least ten times. V and J are TRBV12-3 or TRBV12-4 and TRBJ2-4; 8 bases align to TRBD1. CDR3 length: 15 residues. Germline trimming cut 5 bases from V and 3 bases from J; bases unmatched to any gene: 6. The CDR3, as DNA: TGTGCCAGCAGTCTAGGACAGGGCGACAAAAACATTCAGTACTTC. It encodes CASSLGQGDKNIQYF.

V usage is TRBV6-2 or TRBV6-3 and J usage is TRBJ2-7; D possibly corresponds to TRBD2 (6 bases). The CDR3 loop spans 15 amino acids. Germline-derived CDR1 and CDR2 are MNHEY and SVGEGT. The germline V and J ends were trimmed by 5 bases and 4 bases, with 18 bases remaining between them. CDR3: CASSTLGGVPYEQYF. DNA for the CDR3: TGTGCCAGCAGTACCCTCGGGGGAGTACCGTACGAGCAGTACTTC.

This clonotype was seen ten or more times. V and J are TRBV12-3 or TRBV12-4 and TRBJ1-1, with D maybe TRBD1 (5 bases). Trimming pared 5 bases from V and 1 base from J, leaving 17 bases between. The length of the CDR3 is 16 residues. The CDR3 reads CASSPDSRPSNTEAFF. DNA of the CDR3: TGTGCCAGCAGTCCCGACAGCAGACCTTCGAACACTGAAGCTTTCTTT.

This clonotype has at least ten counts. The chain employs TRBV3-1 and TRBJ1-3; possibly TRBD1 for D (5 bases). Trimming pared 1 base from V and 3 bases from J, leaving 10 bases between. Germline V gene lookup returns CDR1 LGHDT and CDR2 YNNKEL (reference sequence). The CDR3 totals 15 residues. The CDR3 DNA reads as TGTGCCAGCAGCCAAGGATTCAGGGATGGAAACACCATATATTTT. This sequence encodes CASSQGFRDGNTIYF. The variable domain in full, with the rest retrieved from reference TRBV3-1 and TRBJ1-3, is DTAVSQTPKYLVTQMGNDKSIKCEQNLGHDTMYWYKQDSKKFLKIMFSYNNKELIINETVPNRFSPKSPDKAHLNLHINSLELGDSAVYFCASSQGFRDGNTIYFGEGSWLTVV.

The chain combines TRBV6-1 with TRBJ1-4; weak D call: TRBD1 (5 bases). The CDR3 has 14 amino acids. Between the trimmed V and J ends, which lost 6 bases and 3 bases, there was a span of 11 bases. From germline, CDR1 is MNHNS and CDR2 SASEGT. The CDR3 DNA reads TGTGCCAGCAGGCGACAGAACCCTAATGAAAAACTGTTTTTT. Its translation: CASRRQNPNEKLFF.

On this clonotype itself: A much larger clone is a single base away; this may be a read error. The rearrangement links TRBV18 to TRBJ2-1; possibly TRBD2 for D (5 bases). CDR1 is KGHSH, CDR2 LQKENI, per germline. The CDR3 totals 15 residues. The CDR3 is CASSWGAESYNEQLF. In nucleotides, the CDR3 is TGTGCCAGCTCTTGGGGAGCCGAGTCCTACAATGAGCAGCTCTTC.

This clonotype has a handful of counts. The V gene is TRBV9, the J gene TRBJ2-1; unclear D gene. With 3 bases removed from V and 6 bases from J, the gap between germline ends came to 10 bases. CDR3 length: 13 amino acids. Germline CDR1 is SGDLS and CDR2 is YYNGEE. CDR3 nucleotides: TGTGCCAGCAGCGAGCCCCGGGTCAATGAGCAGTTCTTC. As protein: CASSEPRVNEQFF.